Listed here is a single TCR beta chain. This specimen comes from a study of blood T cell repertoires in COVID-19. For the study at large: Researchers got acute and convalescent COVID-19 samples from the United States, Italy and Spain. T cells, B-cell-depleted T cells, or PBMCs provided the cDNA or gDNA that served as material.

Authors' data handling: Scientists estimated how many nucleated cells there were by amplifying reference gene primers. Here immunoSEQ multiplex PCR was the method, and the copy in TCRdb shows in-frame clones only, minus some. For V, J and clone size, that table is used; D and trimming come from the DNA. The profile shows approximately 97,000 clones, approximately 90% of them singletons. The receptor was derived from a man between 60 and 75 years old with acute or convalescent COVID-19. The sample was peripheral blood.

CDR3 region: CASKVRGPDTQYF. In DNA form, the CDR3 reads TGTGCCAGCAAGGTCAGGGGCCCAGATACGCAGTATTTT. The gene calls are TRBV6-5 and TRBJ2-3, with D maybe TRBD1 (6 bases). The germline gives CDR1 MNHEY, CDR2 SVGAGI. This CDR3 has 13 amino acids. V was clipped by 7 bases and J by 4 bases, with 12 bases between them.